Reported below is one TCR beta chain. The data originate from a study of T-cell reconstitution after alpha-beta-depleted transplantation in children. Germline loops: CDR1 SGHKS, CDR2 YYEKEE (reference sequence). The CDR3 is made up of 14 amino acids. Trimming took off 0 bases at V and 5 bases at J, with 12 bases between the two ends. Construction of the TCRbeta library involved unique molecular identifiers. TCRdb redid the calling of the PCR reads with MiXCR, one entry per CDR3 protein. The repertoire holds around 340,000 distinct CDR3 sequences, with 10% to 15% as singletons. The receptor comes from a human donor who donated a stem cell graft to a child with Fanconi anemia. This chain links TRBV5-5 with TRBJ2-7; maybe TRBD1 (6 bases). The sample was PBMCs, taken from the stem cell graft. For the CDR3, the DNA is TGTGCCAGCAGCTTGGACAGGGTTGTCCACGAGCAGTACGTC. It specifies CASSLDRVVHEQYV.